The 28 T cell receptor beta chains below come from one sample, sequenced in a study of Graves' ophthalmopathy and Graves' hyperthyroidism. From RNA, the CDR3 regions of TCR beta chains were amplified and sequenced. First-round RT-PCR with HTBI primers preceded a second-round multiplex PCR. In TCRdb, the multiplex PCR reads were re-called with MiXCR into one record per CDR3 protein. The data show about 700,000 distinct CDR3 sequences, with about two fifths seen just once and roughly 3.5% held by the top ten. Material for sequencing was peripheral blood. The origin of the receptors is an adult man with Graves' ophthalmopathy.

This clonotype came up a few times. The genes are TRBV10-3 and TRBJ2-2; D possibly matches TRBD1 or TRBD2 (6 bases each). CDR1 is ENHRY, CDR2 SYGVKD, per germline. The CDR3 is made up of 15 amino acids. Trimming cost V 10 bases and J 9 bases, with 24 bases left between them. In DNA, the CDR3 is TGTGCCAGCTGGAACGGGGGCGCGGGTTCCCGGGAGCTGTTTTTT. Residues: CASWNGGAGSRELFF.

CDR3 amino acids: CASSNGPSGSPEQYF. For the CDR3, the DNA is TGTGCCAGCAGCAATGGGCCTAGCGGGAGTCCCGAGCAGTACTTC. This chain uses TRBV7-2 with TRBJ2-7; the match to TRBD2 covers 10 bases. The CDR3 extends over 15 amino acids. Germline assignment: CDR1 SGHTA and CDR2 FQGNSA. V gave up 5 bases and J gave up 6 bases; unmatched junction bases: 10.

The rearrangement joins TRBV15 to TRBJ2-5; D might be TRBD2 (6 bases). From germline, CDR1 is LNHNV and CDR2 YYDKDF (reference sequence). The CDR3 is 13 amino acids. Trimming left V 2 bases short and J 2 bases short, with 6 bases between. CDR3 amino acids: CATSRLAQETQYF. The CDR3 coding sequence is TGTGCCACCAGCAGACTAGCGCAAGAGACCCAGTACTTC.

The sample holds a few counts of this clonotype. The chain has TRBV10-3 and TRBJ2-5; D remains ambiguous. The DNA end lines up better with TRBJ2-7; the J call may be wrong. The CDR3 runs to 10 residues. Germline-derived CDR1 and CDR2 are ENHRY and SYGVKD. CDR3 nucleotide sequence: TGTGCCATCAGGGGTCGCGAGCAGTACTTC. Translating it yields CAIRGREQYF.

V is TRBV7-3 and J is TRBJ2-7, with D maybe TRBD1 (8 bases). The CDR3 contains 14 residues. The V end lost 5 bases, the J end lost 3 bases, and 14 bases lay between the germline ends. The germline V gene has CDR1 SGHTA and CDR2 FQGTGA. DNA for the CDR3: TGTGCCAGCAGCCTACAGGGGGGGCTCTACGAGCAGTACTTC. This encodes CASSLQGGLYEQYF.

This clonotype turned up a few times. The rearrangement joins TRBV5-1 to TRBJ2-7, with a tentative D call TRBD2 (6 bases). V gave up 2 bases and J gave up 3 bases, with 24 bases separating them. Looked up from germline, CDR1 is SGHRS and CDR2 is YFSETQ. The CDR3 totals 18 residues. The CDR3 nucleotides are TGCGCCAGCAGCTTAGCACGCGGGACCCAAAAGACGGTCTACGAGCAGTACTTC. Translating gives CASSLARGTQKTVYEQYF. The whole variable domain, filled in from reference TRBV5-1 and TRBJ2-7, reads KAGVTQTPRYLIKTRGQQVTLSCSPISGHRSVSWYQQTPGQGLQFLFEYFSETQRNKGNFPGRFSGRQFSNSRSEMNVSTLELGDSALYLCASSLARGTQKTVYEQYFGPGTRLTVT.

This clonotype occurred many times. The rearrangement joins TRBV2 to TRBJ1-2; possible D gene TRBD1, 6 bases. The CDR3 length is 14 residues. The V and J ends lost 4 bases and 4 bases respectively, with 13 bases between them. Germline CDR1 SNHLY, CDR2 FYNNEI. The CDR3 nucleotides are TGTGCCAGCAGTGCTACCGGGACACCCTATGGCTACACCTTC. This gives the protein CASSATGTPYGYTF.

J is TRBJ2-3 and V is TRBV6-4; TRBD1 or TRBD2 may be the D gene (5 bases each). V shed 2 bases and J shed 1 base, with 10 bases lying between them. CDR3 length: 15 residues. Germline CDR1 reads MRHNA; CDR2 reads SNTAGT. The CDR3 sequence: CASSDAGTRTDTQYF. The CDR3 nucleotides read TGTGCCAGCAGTGACGCAGGGACGCGCACAGATACGCAGTATTTT.

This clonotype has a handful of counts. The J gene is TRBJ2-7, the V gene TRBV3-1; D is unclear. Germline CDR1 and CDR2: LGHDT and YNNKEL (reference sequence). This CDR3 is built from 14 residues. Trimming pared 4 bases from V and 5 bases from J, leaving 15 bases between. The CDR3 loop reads CASSLSVGFHEQYF. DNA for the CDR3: TGTGCCAGCAGCCTCTCAGTGGGGTTCCACGAGCAGTACTTC.

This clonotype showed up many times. CDR3 protein: CASSQSKANEKLFF. The DNA of the CDR3 is TGTGCCAGCAGCCAATCAAAGGCCAATGAAAAACTGTTTTTT. This rearrangement joins TRBV3-1 to TRBJ1-4; D unresolved. The CDR3 runs 14 residues. Trimming stripped 2 bases from V and 5 bases from J, with 9 bases between. CDR1 is LGHDT and CDR2 is YNNKEL in the germline V gene (reference sequence).

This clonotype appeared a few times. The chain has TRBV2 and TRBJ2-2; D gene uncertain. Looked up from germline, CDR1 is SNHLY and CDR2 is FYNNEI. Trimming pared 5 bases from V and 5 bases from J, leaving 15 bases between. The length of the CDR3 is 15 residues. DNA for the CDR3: TGTGCCAGCAGTTTTCCCGCCTTACCGACCGGGGAGCTGTTTTTT. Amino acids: CASSFPALPTGELFF. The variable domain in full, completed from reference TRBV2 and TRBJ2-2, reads EPEVTQTPSHQVTQMGQEVILRCVPISNHLYFYWYRQILGQKVEFLVSFYNNEISEKSEIFDDQFSVERPDGSNFTLKIRSTKLEDSAMYFCASSFPALPTGELFFGEGSRLTVL.

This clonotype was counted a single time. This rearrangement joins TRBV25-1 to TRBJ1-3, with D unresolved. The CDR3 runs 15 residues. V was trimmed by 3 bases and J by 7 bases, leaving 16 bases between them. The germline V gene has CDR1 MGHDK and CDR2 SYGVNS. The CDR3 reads CASSDSVTVRNTIYF. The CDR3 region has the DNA TGTGCCAGCAGTGATTCAGTGACCGTCCGGAACACCATATATTTT.

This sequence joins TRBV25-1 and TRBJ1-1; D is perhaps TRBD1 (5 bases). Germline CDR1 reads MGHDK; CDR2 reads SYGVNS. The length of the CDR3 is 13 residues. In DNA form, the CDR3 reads TGTGCTACCCCCACGGGAGGAGGGGAGGGGGCTTTCTTT. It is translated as CATPTGGGEGAFF.

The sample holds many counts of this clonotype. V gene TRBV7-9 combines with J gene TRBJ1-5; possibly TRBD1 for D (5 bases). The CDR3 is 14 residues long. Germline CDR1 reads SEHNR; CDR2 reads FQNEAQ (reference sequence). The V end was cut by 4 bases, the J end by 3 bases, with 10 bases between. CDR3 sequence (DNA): TGTGCCAGCAGCTCCGAGGGGTTCAATCAGCCCCAGCATTTT. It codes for CASSSEGFNQPQHF.

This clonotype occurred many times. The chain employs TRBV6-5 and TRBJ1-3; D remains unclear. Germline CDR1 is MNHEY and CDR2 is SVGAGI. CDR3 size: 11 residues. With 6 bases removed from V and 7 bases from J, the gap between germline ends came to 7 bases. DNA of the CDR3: TGTGCCAGCAGAGTGTCCAACACCATATATTTT. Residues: CASRVSNTIYF.

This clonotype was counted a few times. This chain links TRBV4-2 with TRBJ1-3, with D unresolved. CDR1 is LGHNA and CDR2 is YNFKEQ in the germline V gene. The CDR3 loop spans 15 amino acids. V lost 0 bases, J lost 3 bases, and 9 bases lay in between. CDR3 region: CASSQEGGGGNTIYF. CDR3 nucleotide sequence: TGTGCCAGCAGCCAAGAAGGCGGCGGTGGAAACACCATATATTTT.

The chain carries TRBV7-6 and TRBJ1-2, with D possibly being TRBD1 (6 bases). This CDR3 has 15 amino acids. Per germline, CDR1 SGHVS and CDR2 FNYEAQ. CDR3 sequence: CARAPGRGGNYGYTF. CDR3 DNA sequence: TGTGCTAGAGCCCCCGGGAGGGGGGGAAACTATGGCTACACCTTC.

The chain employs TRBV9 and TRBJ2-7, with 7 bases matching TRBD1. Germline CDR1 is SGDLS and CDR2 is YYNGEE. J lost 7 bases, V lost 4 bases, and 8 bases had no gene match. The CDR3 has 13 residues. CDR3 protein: CASSPGQDNEQYF. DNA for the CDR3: TGTGCCAGCAGCCCTGGACAGGACAATGAGCAGTACTTC.

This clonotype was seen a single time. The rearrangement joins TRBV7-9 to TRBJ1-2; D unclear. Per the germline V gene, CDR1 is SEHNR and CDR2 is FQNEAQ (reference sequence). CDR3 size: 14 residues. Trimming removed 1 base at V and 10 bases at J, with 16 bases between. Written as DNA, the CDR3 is TGTGCCAGCAGCTTAGAGGGCAGGAAAGAGGACTACACCTTC. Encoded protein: CASSLEGRKEDYTF. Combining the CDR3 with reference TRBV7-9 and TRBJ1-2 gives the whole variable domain DTGVSQNPRHKITKRGQNVTFRCDPISEHNRLYWYRQTLGQGPEFLTYFQNEAQLEKSRLLSDRFSAERPKGSFSTLEIQRTEQGDSAMYLCASSLEGRKEDYTFGSGTRLTVV.

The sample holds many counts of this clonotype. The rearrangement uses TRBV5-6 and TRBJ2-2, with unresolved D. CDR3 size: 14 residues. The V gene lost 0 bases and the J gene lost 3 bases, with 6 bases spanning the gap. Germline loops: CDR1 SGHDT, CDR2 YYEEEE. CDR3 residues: CASSLGQYTGELFF. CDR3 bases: TGTGCCAGCAGCTTGGGGCAGTACACCGGGGAGCTGTTTTTT.

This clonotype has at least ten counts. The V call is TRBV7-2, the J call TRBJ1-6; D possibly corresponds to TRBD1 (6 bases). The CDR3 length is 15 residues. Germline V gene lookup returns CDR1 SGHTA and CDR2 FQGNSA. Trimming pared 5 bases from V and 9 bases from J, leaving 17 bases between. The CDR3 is CASSPTGRGASPLHF. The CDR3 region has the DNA TGTGCCAGCAGCCCGACCGGCAGGGGAGCTTCACCCCTCCACTTT.

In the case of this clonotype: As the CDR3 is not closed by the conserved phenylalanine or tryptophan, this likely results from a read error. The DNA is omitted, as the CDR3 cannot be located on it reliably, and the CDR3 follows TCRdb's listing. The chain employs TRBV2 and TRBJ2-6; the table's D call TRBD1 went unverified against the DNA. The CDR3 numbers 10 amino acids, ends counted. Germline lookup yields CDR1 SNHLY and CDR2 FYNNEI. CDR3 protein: CASSRQGART.

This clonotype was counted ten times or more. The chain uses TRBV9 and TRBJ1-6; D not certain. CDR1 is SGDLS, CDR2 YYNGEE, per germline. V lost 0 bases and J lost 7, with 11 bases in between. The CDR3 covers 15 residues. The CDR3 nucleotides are TGTGCCAGCAGCGTAGGAAGGGAAGAGAATTCACCCCTCCACTTT. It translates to CASSVGREENSPLHF. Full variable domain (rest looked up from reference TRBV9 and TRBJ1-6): DSGVTQTPKHLITATGQRVTLRCSPRSGDLSVYWYQQSLDQGLQFLIQYYNGEERAKGNILERFSAQQFPDLHSELNLSSLELGDSALYFCASSVGREENSPLHFGNGTRLTVT.

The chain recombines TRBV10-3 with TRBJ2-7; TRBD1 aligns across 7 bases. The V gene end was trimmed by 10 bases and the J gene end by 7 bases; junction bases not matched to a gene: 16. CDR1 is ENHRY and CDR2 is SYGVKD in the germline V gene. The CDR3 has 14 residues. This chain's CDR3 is CASRHKDRAEEQYF. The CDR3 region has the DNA TGTGCCAGCAGACACAAAGACAGGGCGGAGGAGCAGTACTTC.

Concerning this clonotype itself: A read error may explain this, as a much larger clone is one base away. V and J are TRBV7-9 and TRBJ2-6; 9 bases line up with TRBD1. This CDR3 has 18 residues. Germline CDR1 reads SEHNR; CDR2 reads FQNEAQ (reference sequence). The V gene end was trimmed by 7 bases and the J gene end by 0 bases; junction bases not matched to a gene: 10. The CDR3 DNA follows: TGTGCCAGCAACGAGAGGACAGGGGACAACTCTGGGGCCAACGTCCTGACTTTC. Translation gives CASNERTGDNSGANVLTF.

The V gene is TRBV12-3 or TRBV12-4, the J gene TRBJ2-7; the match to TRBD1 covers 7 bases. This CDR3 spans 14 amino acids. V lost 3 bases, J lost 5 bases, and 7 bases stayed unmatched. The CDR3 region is CASSFRQGPHEQYF. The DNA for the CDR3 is TGTGCCAGCAGTTTTAGACAGGGTCCCCACGAGCAGTACTTC.

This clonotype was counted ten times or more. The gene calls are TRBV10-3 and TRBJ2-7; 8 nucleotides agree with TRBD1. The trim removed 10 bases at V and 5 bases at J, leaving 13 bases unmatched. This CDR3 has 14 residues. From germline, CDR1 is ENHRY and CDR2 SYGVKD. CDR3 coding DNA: TGTGCCAGCAGCGACCGGACAGGGAACGACGAGCAGTACTTC. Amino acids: CASSDRTGNDEQYF.

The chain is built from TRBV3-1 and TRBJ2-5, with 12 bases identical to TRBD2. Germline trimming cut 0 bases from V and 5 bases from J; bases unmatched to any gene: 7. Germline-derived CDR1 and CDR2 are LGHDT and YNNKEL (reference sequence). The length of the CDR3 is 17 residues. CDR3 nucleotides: TGTGCCAGCAGCCAAGATCAGCTAGCGGGGGGGCAGGAGACCCAGTACTTC. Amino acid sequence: CASSQDQLAGGQETQYF.